This T cell receptor beta chain was sequenced during a study of cytomegalovirus exposure and HLA in healthy donors (dated by TCRdb to the late 2010s). About the full investigation: An earlier analysis of fewer than 750 of the donors reported roughly 300 Gb of sequence data and about 120 million unique TCR beta sequences obtained from around 180 million T cells. A later genetic analysis used genome-wide SNP genotypes for about 60% of the roughly 700 donors, treating that subset as a discovery cohort. Donor age, sex, ethnicity and CMV serostatus were compiled alongside the repertoire data. The T cell repertoires of around 730 subjects were profiled by immunosequencing and related to cytomegalovirus serostatus. In an earlier analysis of roughly 540 of the donors, high-throughput TCR beta sequencing was used to judge whether each TCR beta V gene segment behaved as functional or pseudogenic. Typing coverage differed by locus: A, B, C, DRB1 and DQB1 were typed in about 629-640 donors, DQA1 in 500 to 550, DPA1 in 600 to 610, and DPB1 in 472. In the later analysis, no new phenotypic data were used to find candidate immune exposures; instead, reliance was placed on TCR beta sequences and their occurrence across donors. Approximately 300 gigabases of sequencing data and around 80 million unique TCR sequences made up an early release that covered several hundred HLA-typed donors. Of the roughly 400 genotyped donors, around 81% fell in the genetic ancestry cluster associated with self-reported Caucasian donors. To predict cytomegalovirus infection status, the study combined high-throughput TCR immunosequencing, statistical association of individual TCRs with disease status, and machine learning. The study aimed to test whether signatures of past pathogen exposure could be identified by cataloging public T cell receptors. A separate validation cohort of 100 to 150 different subjects was used in addition to the approximately 700-subject first cohort. Every repertoire in the discovery cohort had been generated on one and the same sequencing platform. Class I and class II HLA loci were covered by the typing at four-digit resolution. Among roughly 400 genotyped donors of the cohort, an average of roughly 230,000 unique TCR beta nucleotide sequences was sequenced per donor, of which approximately 18% were non-productive. A later analysis re-examined previously published TCR beta repertoires from hundreds of donors and added high-resolution HLA genotyping to investigate patterns of TCR occurrence. About five DR-DQ haplotypes were handled as single units for association and clustering, since linkage in the cohort was strong.

The library came from the immunoSEQ multiplex PCR assay. A mixture of 60 forward primers for TCR Vbeta segments and 13 reverse primers for TCR Jbeta segments was used in the multiplex PCR. The CDR3 region of rearranged TCR beta genes was amplified from genomic DNA by a multiplex PCR assay. The Illumina HiSeq System was used to sequence the amplified TCR beta libraries as 87-base-pair reads. Per the source publication's procedure: In a later analysis, some 80 million unique TCR beta chains were counted across the roughly 700 repertoires, and approximately 11 million of these chains were shared by at least two donors. To remove PCR and sequencing errors, raw reads were error-corrected and collapsed into unique sequences using a nearest-neighbor algorithm that merged closely related sequences. Alignment of CDR3 sequences to IMGT reference sequences was used to assign V, D and J gene segments. Each retained sequence needed at least a six-nucleotide match to both a V gene segment and a J gene segment. Rearrangements were called productive when the CDR3 lacked stop codons and stayed in frame with V and J; all others were non-productive. CDR3 was defined according to IMGT convention as the region running from the second conserved V-encoded cysteine to the conserved J-encoded phenylalanine. Sequences without an unambiguous match to a single V gene segment were excluded from the earlier analysis of approximately 600 of the donors. An earlier analysis of fewer than 750 of the donors called V segments functional above 56.7% productive rearrangements and segregating when the between-donor standard deviation exceeded 5%. A statistical classification framework was built to diagnose cytomegalovirus status from the catalog of TCR beta chain sequences. V and J gene assignment, in a later analysis, came from comparing TCR nucleotide sequences with IMGT/GENE-DB human TR gene sequences. The TCRdist pipeline was used in a later analysis to assign CDR3 sequences and most-parsimonious VDJ recombination scenarios. In a later analysis, every TCR beta chain was defined by the combination of its CDR3 amino acid sequence and its V-gene family, and reads without a unique V-gene family were dropped. To address suspected cross-contamination and a sequencing artifact, a later analysis removed approximately 590 highly shared, low-generation-probability nucleotide sequences. A later analysis calculated a clonal expansion index for each public chain from normalized within-repertoire ranks of inferred template counts. A later analysis computed generation probabilities with a VDJ recombination model fitted to out-of-frame rearrangements, and checked the results against IGoR. In a later analysis, TCR-TCR, TCR-HLA and TCR-CMV co-occurrence was scored with hypergeometric tests, and a repertoire-size bias correction was applied to TCR pairs. To estimate false discovery rates, a later analysis permuted the HLA or CMV assignments 20 times. In a later analysis, co-occurring TCRs were grouped using DBSCAN, with TCRdist sequence similarity added in when clustering inside HLA-allele-positive subsets. Repertoires with fewer than 30,000 or more than 120,000 public chains, plus five repertoires with anomalous nucleotide sharing, were excluded from co-occurrence clustering. TCRdb re-hosts the immuneACCESS table, in-frame sequences only. Its copies lack some clones; in the studies checked, an unresolved V gene accounts for under half of them, and the cause for the rest is not known. The V and J calls and the clone size are those of that table, but D and trimming were determined from the DNA. The sample records around 110,000 clones, about three quarters of which are singletons. Jointly, the top ten make up around 6.4% of the sample.

General findings and caveats noted by the study authors: A later genetic analysis associated a missense DCLRE1C variant with V-gene and J-gene trimming of TCR beta chains, and an independent cohort replicated the association. In a later analysis, HLA-associated TCR beta chains were found to be more clonally expanded and to have lower generation probabilities than equally common non-associated chains. Strong co-occurrence of HLA alleles, especially DR and DQ, made assigning TCR associations to individual alleles difficult. In a later analysis, TCR association rates were found to vary across HLA loci, with the most associated TCRs seen for DRB1 alleles and the fewest for HLA-C alleles. A few of the identified cytomegalovirus-associated TCR beta chains were confirmed in vitro to be specific for cytomegalovirus antigens. Correlated functional status among segregating V segments might reflect linkage disequilibrium, but an unknown experimental factor could not be ruled out. In an earlier analysis of 587 of the donors, most TCR beta V segments appeared in productive rearrangements about 90% or about 30% of the time, broadly matching IMGT annotations. A later analysis reported that several top co-occurrence clusters appeared linked to parvovirus B19, influenza, CMV and Epstein-Barr virus. A group of highly shared sequence variants was considered likely to be a technical artifact of the sequencing pipeline. A total of roughly 160 TCR beta chains were listed by the study as associated with cytomegalovirus. Over 15 rarely observed V segments, including chromosome 9 orphons, were excluded from the earlier analysis of approximately 600 of the donors because counts were too low. The authors suggested that the approach could potentially be generalized to other disease states and immunological phenotypes. For the cohort, immune exposure information was limited to CMV serostatus. Because some donors lacked HLA typing at each locus, the association tests relied only on the typed subset. In a later analysis, around 17,000 TCR beta sequences were associated with specific HLA alleles at a false discovery rate of 0.05. Only TCR beta chains were sequenced in this cohort, and the absence of alpha or paired-chain data limited detectable features. In a later analysis, most CMV-associated TCR beta chains were found to appear HLA-restricted, with HLA associations seemingly driven largely by CMV exposure. Roughly uniform sequencing depth across donors was assumed in presence/absence analyses, although this assumption may not hold. In both the original and validation cohorts, the classifier was reported to diagnose cytomegalovirus status with high specificity and sensitivity. A further reported finding was that TCR beta sequences accurately predicted the HLA-A and HLA-B alleles for most subjects in the first cohort. Across donors, most TCR sequences were observed very rarely, whereas some public TCRs were present in many individuals. According to a later genetic analysis, donors in an Asian-associated ancestry cluster had fewer N-insertions in productive TCRs than the roughly 700-donor mean.

The count of this clone is one. Its antigen has not been determined. The sample holds no much larger clone one base away, and base qualities are not on file. In total, just over 650 healthy bone marrow donors made up the cohort. Cohort members were all nominally healthy when sampled, although unrecorded immune exposures were likely present. The donor tested CMV seropositive and was one of the 289 seropositive cohort members. A peripheral blood sample was collected from each donor, and TCR beta sequencing was performed on peripheral blood mononuclear cells. Genomic DNA extraction from the blood cell samples was performed with the Qiagen DNeasy Blood Extraction Kit. The TCR comes from a woman in her 50s in good health and CMV-seropositive. The specimen was PBMCs.

This receptor carries the CDR3 CASSILGFGTMNTEAFF. The sequence in DNA is TGTGCCAGTAGTATATTGGGATTTGGGACTATGAACACTGAAGCTTTCTTT. The rearranged chain carries TRBV19 and TRBJ1-1; the D region possibly corresponds to TRBD1 (5 bases align). Sequences LNHDA (CDR1) and SQIVND (CDR2) are obtained from the germline V gene (reference sequence). At the junction V is shortened by 2 bases and J by 0 bases, with 16 bases in between. There are 17 amino acids in the CDR3, from cysteine to phenylalanine inclusive. Only the CDR3 part of the read is kept: 51 bases, read in frame from the first base.